This T cell receptor (beta chain) was sequenced in a study of radiotherapy plus CTLA-4 blockade in lung cancer (dated by TCRdb to the late 2010s). For the wider study: Objective responses were observed in 18% of enrolled patients, and disease control was achieved in around 30%. Paper-wide results and their limitations: The strongest predictors of response were reported to be early dynamic shifts in blood T cell clones along with a rise in serum interferon-beta following radiation. After treatment with radiotherapy and ipilimumab, TCR clones that originated in tumors expanded in peripheral blood.

A note on this clone: What antigen it recognizes has not been identified. Base qualities are not at hand, and no much larger clone is one base apart.

The junction carries 13 bases between V and J, which are trimmed by 4 bases and 0 bases respectively. Taken from the germline V gene, the CDR1 and CDR2 loops are SGHTA and FQGNSA. The CDR3 starts with the cysteine, ends with the phenylalanine, and has 16 residues. Of the read, only the CDR3 DNA is kept; its 48 bases are in frame from base 1. Focal radiation therapy combined with CTLA-4 blockade (ipilimumab) was tested in patients with chemo-refractory metastatic non-small-cell lung cancer. The library was obtained by the immunoSEQ multiplex PCR assay. Entries here come from immuneACCESS through TCRdb and include only in-frame sequences with V and J called. Some clones fail to appear in such tables; in the studies checked, an unresolved V gene covers under half of the shortfall, and the cause of the remainder is unknown. A total of 48,000 or so clones appear in this sample, roughly four fifths of them only once. The ten biggest clones cover around 5.1% of the sample.

The V gene is TRBV7-2 and the J gene is TRBJ1-5, with the D gene uncertain. The TCR comes from a human donor with non-small cell lung cancer whose response to radiotherapy plus ipilimumab could not be evaluated. Sequenced here: peripheral blood, sampled from a patient treated with radiotherapy plus ipilimumab. The DNA is TGTGCCAGCAGCTCTTCCACCGGGGATAGCAATCAGCCCCAGCATTTT. It translates as CASSSSTGDSNQPQHF.